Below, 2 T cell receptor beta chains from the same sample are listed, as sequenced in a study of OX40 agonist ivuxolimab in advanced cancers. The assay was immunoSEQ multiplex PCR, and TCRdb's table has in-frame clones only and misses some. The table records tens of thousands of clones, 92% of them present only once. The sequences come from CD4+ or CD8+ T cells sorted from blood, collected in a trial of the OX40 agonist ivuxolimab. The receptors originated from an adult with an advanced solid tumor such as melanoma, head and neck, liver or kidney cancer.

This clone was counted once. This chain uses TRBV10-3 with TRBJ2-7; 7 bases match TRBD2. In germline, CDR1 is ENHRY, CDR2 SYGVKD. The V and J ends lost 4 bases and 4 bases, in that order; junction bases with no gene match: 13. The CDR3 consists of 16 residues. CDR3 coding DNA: TGTGCCATCAGTGGACGGGGCGGCGGGAGCGGATACGAGCAGTACTTC. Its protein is CAISGRGGGSGYEQYF.

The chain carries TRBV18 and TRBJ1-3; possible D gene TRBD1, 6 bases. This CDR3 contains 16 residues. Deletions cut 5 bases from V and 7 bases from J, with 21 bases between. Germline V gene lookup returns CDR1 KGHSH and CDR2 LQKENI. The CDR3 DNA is TGTGCCAGCTCAAAGGGAGCCACAGGGACGGGGAACACCATATATTTT. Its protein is CASSKGATGTGNTIYF.